The T cell receptor beta chain under discussion was sequenced for a study of T cells after yellow fever vaccination. Study overall: Preparation of fractions with low cell numbers was performed using SMART-Seq v4 Ultra Low Input.

They built TCR cDNA with 5'RACE template switching, a step that put in a universal primer site and UMIs. Via MiXCR, TCRdb re-called the 5' RACE reads, giving one row per CDR3 protein. The data show 300,000 to 450,000 distinct CDR3 sequences, under 7.5% seen once. V trimming: 3 bases; J trimming: 4 bases; junction bases outside the gene matches: 10. Germline V gene lookup returns CDR1 LGHNA and CDR2 YNFKEQ. CDR3 length: 17 amino acids. In this sample, this clonotype turned up a few times. This sequence originates from a man aged 30 to 45 who received the YFV17D yellow fever vaccine. Sequences were derived from PBMCs, sampled 5 days after the yellow fever booster vaccination. The genes are TRBV4-2 and TRBJ2-5; 11 nucleotides line up with TRBD2. The CDR3 region is CASSHPEVAGGGETQYF. Here the CDR3 DNA reads TGTGCCAGCAGCCACCCGGAGGTAGCGGGAGGGGGAGAGACCCAGTACTTC.